A selection of T cell receptor beta chains follows, all from one sample in a study of early stage breast cancer tumors. The table came from immunoSEQ multiplex PCR; TCRdb's copy has only in-frame clones and leaves some out. The sample lists about 69,000 clones, about 85% occurring once. The specimen was blood. Receptors were obtained from a person in their 40s with breast cancer. The conserved cysteine and the conserved F or W are not part of the CDR3 here. Clone size appears in some rows only: once, few, many, or a class for an expanded clone.

TRBJ1-4	TRBV25-1	NA	11	ASSPGGGEKLF
TRBJ1-2	TRBV13	few	13	ASSSSTGTGAGYT
TRBJ1-5	TRBV18	few	11	ASSPDGLQPQH
TRBJ2-1	TRBV6-6	NA	12	ASSKPGLYNEQF
TRBJ2-7	TRBV27	NA	14	ASRYSILPGGDEQY
TRBJ2-2	TRBV5-6	few	12	ASSLSLNTGELF
TRBJ1-4	TRBV28	NA	12	ASSTYRGREKLF
TRBJ1-1	TRBV6-5	NA	11	ASRLERDTEAF
TRBJ2-5	TRBV6-5	NA	11	ASSIGSRETQY
TRBJ1-2	TRBV4-2	NA	15	ASSPAGPGAGDYGYT
TRBJ2-1	TRBV28	NA	12	ASSPTGTYNEQF
TRBJ2-1	TRBV15	few	14	ATSRRGSGRHNEQF
TRBJ2-4	TRBV10-3	NA	15	AISESGGPLAKNIQY
TRBJ2-2	TRBV21-1	NA	13	ASSKGADPTGELF
TRBJ2-1	TRBV5-4	NA	11	ASSLNRKNEQF
TRBJ2-3	TRBV7-2	NA	11	AGGPRGTDTQY
TRBJ2-1	TRBV9	NA	12	ASSEDRDYNEQF
TRBJ1-1	TRBV11-2	once	13	ASSFRTGRSTEAF
TRBJ2-2	TRBV7-6	NA	14	ASSLVRPQLSGELF
TRBJ2-2	TRBV7-9	NA	13	ASSFVQALYGELF
TRBJ2-1	TRBV5-1	once	14	ASSLVRPFTSNEQF
TRBJ2-7	TRBV9	few	13	ASSVGQGGTYEQY
TRBJ2-3	TRBV7-2	NA	13	ASSALRGSGDTQY
TRBJ2-1	TRBV13	NA	16	ASSLEAKGLAINNEQF
TRBJ2-7	TRBV6-5	NA	14	ASSYSTGTVTYEQY
TRBJ1-2	TRBV11-2	NA	10	ASSFASYGYT
TRBJ2-2	TRBV19	NA	12	ASCVRGSTGELF
TRBJ2-1	TRBV18	NA	11	ASSPVTGGEQF
TRBJ2-3	TRBV2	NA	13	ASSDLRRGSDTQY
TRBJ1-1	TRBV28	NA	12	ASSLSQGNTEAF
TRBJ1-5	TRBV28	NA	10	ASSYQNQPQH
TRBJ2-7	TRBV7-9	few	14	ASSLRRAETSYEQY
TRBJ1-3	TRBV7-9	NA	16	ASSLVTYQYHSGNTIY
TRBJ2-1	TRBV7-3	NA	12	ASSFGTGLNEQF
TRBJ2-5	TRBV27	NA	14	ASSLLGAGDQETQY
TRBJ2-1	TRBV7-9	NA	13	ASSLSSATYNEQF
TRBJ2-7	TRBV6-6	NA	13	ASSYPSRGTYEQY
TRBJ2-2	TRBV2	few	13	ASSLGPRGTGELF
TRBJ1-5	TRBV28	NA	13	ASYSRDRANQPQH
TRBJ2-3	TRBV2	NA	12	ASSPGQTTDTQY
TRBJ1-5	TRBV5-6	NA	11	ASSLGRGQPQH
TRBJ1-1	TRBV5-4	once	13	ASSDLQGRNTEAF
TRBJ1-1	TRBV28	once	13	ASSLEGFPNTEAF
TRBJ2-1	TRBV28	NA	14	ASSPLGLGGDNEQF
TRBJ1-4	TRBV4-1	NA	13	ASSQVQGYNEKLF
TRBJ2-2	TRBV15	NA	16	ATSPTDVGTRNTGELF
TRBJ1-2	TRBV28	NA	12	ASRRPGTNGGYT
TRBJ1-5	TRBV7-6	NA	11	ASSLSYYQPQH
TRBJ2-3	TRBV4-2	NA	14	ASSQIMEGRTDTQY
TRBJ2-2	TRBV11-3	NA	11	ASSPRLGGELF